This paragraph covers one TCR beta chain sequence. The antigen is unknown. Sequencing was performed with immunoSEQ multiplex PCR; in TCRdb, only in-frame clones are kept and a portion is missing. Of tens of thousands of clones listed, roughly 90% were seen once; the top ten hold around 5%. Regarding time point: newly diagnosed, previously untreated cHL patient sample. A comparison was provided by newly diagnosed, untreated classical Hodgkin lymphoma PBMCs. V was shortened by 6 bases and J by 5 bases, with 15 bases between the two germline ends. Looked up from germline, CDR1 is MNHNS and CDR2 is SASEGT. This CDR3 comprises 14 residues. The data originate from a study of PD-1 blockade in classical Hodgkin lymphoma. General study results and limits: Diminished baseline TCR diversity has been reported in newly diagnosed patients relative to healthy donors.

The chain recombines TRBV6-1 with TRBJ2-3, with D tentatively TRBD2 (7 bases). The sample taken for sequencing was peripheral blood mononuclear cells (PBMCs). The sequence derives from a human donor with classical Hodgkin lymphoma. In DNA, the CDR3 is TGTGCCAGCAGGCTCGGGGGGCCCGGAGATACGCAGTATTTT. Translated, it gives CASRLGGPGDTQYF.